The rows below give T cell receptor beta chains drawn from one sample of a study of graft-versus-host responses after intestinal transplantation. Data came from immunoSEQ multiplex PCR; TCRdb stores just in-frame clones and leaves some out. This sample has about 93,000 clones, with roughly 80% found just once. Their target antigens are unknown. The sample here was unstimulated CD4+ T cells sorted from spleen or lymph node cells, taken before intestinal transplant. These receptors were collected from a human donor who received an intestinal transplant. The CDR3 runs from the conserved cysteine through the conserved F or W. Each record gives: clone size, J gene, V gene, D gene, CDR3 protein, CDR3 DNA. A D gene is named only where the DNA matches it firmly. For some rows the clone size is stated as once, few or many, or as a class when expanded; others skip it.

clone_size: .; j_call: TRBJ2-5; v_call: TRBV6-1; d_call: TRBD1; cdr3_aa: CASRGTGGLETQYF; cdr3_nt: TGTGCCAGCAGAGGGACAGGGGGTTTGGAGACCCAGTACTTC
clone_size: .; j_call: TRBJ2-1; v_call: TRBV28; d_call: TRBD1; cdr3_aa: CASSLAGGRDEQFF; cdr3_nt: TGTGCCAGCAGCCTAGCAGGGGGTAGGGATGAGCAGTTCTTC
clone_size: .; j_call: TRBJ2-3; v_call: TRBV7-9; d_call: .; cdr3_aa: CASSLGDTAPDTQYF; cdr3_nt: TGTGCCAGCAGCTTAGGTGACACTGCACCAGATACGCAGTATTTT
clone_size: .; j_call: TRBJ2-7; v_call: TRBV11-3; d_call: .; cdr3_aa: CASSLDSTNYYEQYF; cdr3_nt: TGTGCCAGCAGCTTAGATTCGACTAACTACTACGAGCAGTACTTC
clone_size: .; j_call: TRBJ2-5; v_call: TRBV11-1; d_call: TRBD2; cdr3_aa: CASSRRGAGGETQYF; cdr3_nt: TGTGCCAGCTCCCGCCGGGGGGCGGGGGGAGAGACCCAGTACTTC
clone_size: .; j_call: TRBJ2-5; v_call: TRBV5-4; d_call: TRBD2; cdr3_aa: CASSQRTSGQETQYF; cdr3_nt: TGTGCCAGCAGCCAACGGACTAGCGGACAAGAGACCCAGTACTTC
clone_size: .; j_call: TRBJ2-1; v_call: TRBV18; d_call: .; cdr3_aa: CASSLTTGTVLNEQFF; cdr3_nt: TGTGCCAGCTCACTAACAACCGGGACTGTCTTAAATGAGCAGTTCTTC
clone_size: once; j_call: TRBJ1-2; v_call: TRBV2; d_call: .; cdr3_aa: CASSEVPLRGRYTF; cdr3_nt: TGTGCCAGCAGTGAAGTTCCCCTCAGGGGACGCTACACCTTC
clone_size: .; j_call: TRBJ1-6; v_call: TRBV6-1; d_call: .; cdr3_aa: CASSEGRGSPLHF; cdr3_nt: TGTGCCAGCAGTGAGGGCAGGGGATCACCCCTCCACTTT
clone_size: .; j_call: TRBJ1-5; v_call: TRBV18; d_call: .; cdr3_aa: CASSPGTGWNNQPQHF; cdr3_nt: TGTGCCAGCTCACCTGGAACAGGGTGGAACAATCAGCCCCAGCATTTT
clone_size: .; j_call: TRBJ2-1; v_call: TRBV21-1; d_call: .; cdr3_aa: CASSKVPSGRHYNEQFF; cdr3_nt: TGTGCCAGCAGCAAAGTTCCCAGCGGGAGGCACTACAATGAGCAGTTCTTC
clone_size: .; j_call: TRBJ1-5; v_call: TRBV30; d_call: TRBD1; cdr3_aa: CAWSEKRTGGNQPQHF; cdr3_nt: TGTGCCTGGAGTGAGAAAAGAACAGGGGGAAATCAGCCCCAGCATTTT
clone_size: .; j_call: TRBJ2-1; v_call: TRBV6-1; d_call: .; cdr3_aa: CASSDRRGGLNEQFF; cdr3_nt: TGTGCCAGCAGTGATAGGAGGGGGGGCCTTAATGAGCAGTTCTTC
clone_size: few; j_call: TRBJ2-7; v_call: TRBV7-9; d_call: TRBD1; cdr3_aa: CASSSPGQGVYEQYF; cdr3_nt: TGTGCCAGCAGCTCTCCGGGACAGGGGGTCTACGAGCAGTACTTC
clone_size: .; j_call: TRBJ2-2; v_call: TRBV5-6; d_call: TRBD1; cdr3_aa: CASSSRQGVAGELFF; cdr3_nt: TGTGCCAGCAGCTCAAGACAGGGAGTTGCCGGGGAGCTGTTTTTT
clone_size: .; j_call: TRBJ1-3; v_call: TRBV18; d_call: .; cdr3_aa: CASSANPGSGNTIYF; cdr3_nt: TGTGCCAGCTCAGCTAATCCGGGGTCCGGAAACACCATATATTTT
clone_size: .; j_call: TRBJ2-1; v_call: TRBV6-5; d_call: .; cdr3_aa: CASSAVGRVYNEQFF; cdr3_nt: TGTGCCAGCAGTGCCGTAGGGCGGGTCTACAATGAGCAGTTCTTC
clone_size: once; j_call: TRBJ2-7; v_call: TRBV28; d_call: TRBD2; cdr3_aa: CASTYSGGALGEQYF; cdr3_nt: TGTGCCAGCACATATAGCGGGGGTGCCCTAGGCGAGCAGTACTTC
clone_size: .; j_call: TRBJ1-6; v_call: TRBV7-2; d_call: .; cdr3_aa: CASSLGHREIDSPLHF; cdr3_nt: TGTGCCAGCAGCTTAGGGCACAGGGAAATCGATTCACCCCTCCACTTT
clone_size: .; j_call: TRBJ2-7; v_call: TRBV5-1; d_call: .; cdr3_aa: CASSPPSLNEQYF; cdr3_nt: TGCGCCAGCAGCCCTCCTAGCCTCAACGAGCAGTACTTC
clone_size: .; j_call: TRBJ1-5; v_call: TRBV10-3; d_call: .; cdr3_aa: CAISEAVQPQHF; cdr3_nt: TGTGCCATCAGTGAGGCGGTCCAGCCCCAGCATTTT
clone_size: few; j_call: TRBJ2-2; v_call: TRBV5-1; d_call: .; cdr3_aa: CASSLPQALSAAGELFF; cdr3_nt: TGCGCCAGCAGCTTGCCACAGGCTCTTAGTGCGGCCGGGGAGCTGTTTTTT
clone_size: .; j_call: TRBJ2-2; v_call: TRBV4-2; d_call: .; cdr3_aa: CASSQEPGWNTGELFF; cdr3_nt: TGTGCCAGCAGCCAAGAGCCCGGGTGGAACACCGGGGAGCTGTTTTTT
clone_size: once; j_call: TRBJ2-1; v_call: TRBV7-2; d_call: TRBD2; cdr3_aa: CASSSTGGPLEQFF; cdr3_nt: TGTGCCAGCAGCTCAACGGGGGGGCCATTGGAGCAGTTCTTC
clone_size: .; j_call: TRBJ2-1; v_call: TRBV21-1; d_call: .; cdr3_aa: CASSKPCGGHNEQFF; cdr3_nt: TGTGCCAGCAGCAAACCTTGCGGGGGGCACAATGAGCAGTTCTTC
clone_size: .; j_call: TRBJ2-5; v_call: TRBV5-1; d_call: .; cdr3_aa: CASSPDRQETQYF; cdr3_nt: TGCGCCAGCAGCCCCGACAGACAAGAGACCCAGTACTTC
clone_size: .; j_call: TRBJ1-3; v_call: TRBV18; d_call: TRBD1; cdr3_aa: CASSRDRTGGNTIYF; cdr3_nt: TGTGCCAGCTCACGGGACAGGACGGGCGGAAACACCATATATTTT
clone_size: .; j_call: TRBJ2-7; v_call: TRBV9; d_call: TRBD1; cdr3_aa: CASSPGGRASYEQYF; cdr3_nt: TGTGCCAGCAGCCCAGGGGGCAGGGCGTCCTACGAGCAGTACTTC
clone_size: .; j_call: TRBJ1-5; v_call: TRBV4-1; d_call: TRBD1; cdr3_aa: CASSQGTGRDQPQHF; cdr3_nt: TGCGCCAGCAGCCAGGGGACAGGGAGAGACCAGCCCCAGCATTTT
clone_size: few; j_call: TRBJ1-2; v_call: TRBV18; d_call: TRBD1; cdr3_aa: CASSPTGGQDGYTF; cdr3_nt: TGTGCCAGCTCACCCACAGGGGGCCAGGATGGCTACACCTTC
clone_size: once; j_call: TRBJ2-6; v_call: TRBV15; d_call: .; cdr3_aa: CATSRDHGGFGGANVLTF; cdr3_nt: TGTGCCACCAGCAGAGATCATGGCGGGTTCGGTGGGGCCAACGTCCTGACTTTC
clone_size: .; j_call: TRBJ2-5; v_call: TRBV7-3; d_call: TRBD2; cdr3_aa: CASSSDGTSGRGTQYF; cdr3_nt: TGTGCCAGCAGCTCTGACGGGACTAGCGGGCGCGGGACCCAGTACTTC
clone_size: .; j_call: TRBJ2-7; v_call: TRBV28; d_call: TRBD2; cdr3_aa: CASSLVRGGAGAGEQYF; cdr3_nt: TGTGCCAGCAGTTTAGTACGGGGGGGCGCGGGAGCCGGCGAGCAGTACTTC
clone_size: .; j_call: TRBJ1-1; v_call: TRBV14; d_call: TRBD1; cdr3_aa: CASSHPDRAEAFF; cdr3_nt: TGTGCCAGCAGCCACCCGGACAGGGCTGAAGCTTTCTTT
clone_size: .; j_call: TRBJ1-2; v_call: TRBV5-1; d_call: TRBD1; cdr3_aa: CASSLDRTGVGGYTF; cdr3_nt: TGCGCCAGCAGCTTGGATCGGACAGGGGTTGGCGGCTACACCTTC
clone_size: .; j_call: TRBJ2-1; v_call: TRBV29-1; d_call: TRBD1; cdr3_aa: CSVVGLLHRGRNEQFF; cdr3_nt: TGCAGCGTTGTGGGTCTCCTCCACAGGGGGCGAAATGAGCAGTTCTTC
clone_size: .; j_call: TRBJ2-7; v_call: TRBV7-3; d_call: .; cdr3_aa: CASSPSPGVSSYEQYF; cdr3_nt: TGTGCCAGCAGCCCCTCCCCGGGGGTTAGTTCCTACGAGCAGTACTTC
clone_size: .; j_call: TRBJ2-7; v_call: TRBV19; d_call: TRBD2; cdr3_aa: CASSIDRPGPGGGRYEQYF; cdr3_nt: TGTGCCAGTAGTATAGATCGCCCGGGGCCGGGGGGAGGCCGCTACGAGCAGTACTTC
clone_size: .; j_call: TRBJ2-3; v_call: TRBV19; d_call: TRBD2; cdr3_aa: CASSSPSGRAWGDTQYF; cdr3_nt: TGTGCCAGTAGTTCCCCTAGCGGGAGGGCCTGGGGAGATACGCAGTATTTT
clone_size: .; j_call: TRBJ1-5; v_call: TRBV19; d_call: .; cdr3_aa: CASSIEGSGPNQPQHF; cdr3_nt: TGTGCCAGTAGTATAGAGGGCAGCGGACCCAATCAGCCCCAGCATTTT
clone_size: .; j_call: TRBJ1-2; v_call: TRBV7-3; d_call: .; cdr3_aa: CASSLWGGYGYTF; cdr3_nt: TGTGCCAGCAGCTTATGGGGAGGGTATGGCTACACCTTC
clone_size: .; j_call: TRBJ1-3; v_call: TRBV15; d_call: .; cdr3_aa: CATSQDRSFAGNTIYF; cdr3_nt: TGTGCCACCAGCCAAGATAGGAGCTTCGCTGGAAACACCATATATTTT
clone_size: once; j_call: TRBJ1-4; v_call: TRBV15; d_call: .; cdr3_aa: CATSKGVGTNEKLFF; cdr3_nt: TGTGCCACCAGTAAGGGGGTTGGAACTAATGAAAAACTGTTTTTT
clone_size: once; j_call: TRBJ1-1; v_call: TRBV9; d_call: TRBD1; cdr3_aa: CASSVGTGGGVTEAFF; cdr3_nt: TGTGCCAGCAGCGTGGGGACAGGGGGGGGAGTGACTGAAGCTTTCTTT
clone_size: .; j_call: TRBJ2-7; v_call: TRBV6-5; d_call: .; cdr3_aa: CASRAPGGYEQYF; cdr3_nt: TGTGCCAGCAGGGCCCCCGGGGGCTACGAGCAGTACTTC
clone_size: .; j_call: TRBJ1-5; v_call: TRBV28; d_call: .; cdr3_aa: CASRPDRTQPQHF; cdr3_nt: TGTGCCAGCAGACCCGACAGGACCCAGCCCCAGCATTTT